This T cell receptor (beta chain) originates from a study of CD8 T cells in ankylosing spondylitis. The table lists this clonotype with a few counts. At one end, the junction sequence differs from germline, possibly due to a read error. The length of the CDR3 is 13 residues. TCRdb processed the 5' RACE reads anew with MiXCR; each CDR3 protein has one entry. The table has 210,000 or so distinct CDR3 sequences, over 7% seen once; the top ten hold approximately 4.8%. The sequence was obtained from a female donor with ankylosing spondylitis or in good health (not recorded which). The material sequenced was blood, either unsorted or a sorted T cell fraction (not recorded which). The rearrangement uses TRBV7-1 and TRBJ1-5; tentative D call: TRBD1 (6 bases). TRBV7-1 is an ORF, with its function uncertain. CDR3 sequence: CASTSGAHQPQHF. CDR3 DNA sequence: TGTGCCAGCACCTCAGGGGCTCATCAGCCCCAGCATTTT.